The 11 T cell receptor beta chains reported below all come from one sample, sequenced in a study of OX40 agonist ivuxolimab in advanced cancers. Receptor libraries were prepared by the immunoSEQ multiplex PCR assay. The immuneACCESS repertoire file appears here via TCRdb, limited to in-frame rearrangements. These files lack a portion of the clones; in checked studies, under half of the deficit traces to unresolved V genes, and the cause of the others is not known. The sample table lists under 75,000 clones, 84% of them with a count of one. Around 0.8% of the sample is held by the ten biggest clonotypes. This sample comprised CD4+ or CD8+ T cells sorted from blood, obtained in a trial of the OX40 agonist ivuxolimab. The source of these receptors is an adult with an advanced solid tumor such as melanoma, head and neck, liver or kidney cancer.

The CDR3 coding sequence is TGTGCCAGCAGTGGTCAGCGGGGGGGCTCTCACACCGGGGAGCTGTTTTTT. This codes for CASSGQRGGSHTGELFF. V is TRBV27 and J is TRBJ2-2, with TRBD2 identical over 10 bases. The ends lost 5 bases at V and 3 bases at J; junction bases unmatched: 9. CDR1 is MNHEY, CDR2 SMNVEV, per germline (reference sequence). This CDR3 has 17 residues.

The genes are TRBV28 and TRBJ1-2, with 7 bases lining up with TRBD1. The length of the CDR3 is 14 residues. Germline V CDR1 and CDR2: MDHEN, SYDVKM. J was trimmed by 3 bases and V by 6 bases; bases with no gene match: 7. CDR3 region: CASRAPGQHYGYTF. For the CDR3, the DNA is TGTGCCAGCAGGGCCCCGGGACAGCACTATGGCTACACCTTC.

CDR3 in amino acids: CASSSTSGQETQYF. As DNA, the CDR3 is TGCGCCAGCAGCTCTACGAGCGGTCAAGAGACCCAGTACTTC. The chain combines TRBV5-1 with TRBJ2-5, with a possible D match to TRBD2 (5 bases). This CDR3 contains 14 residues. From germline, CDR1 is SGHRS and CDR2 YFSETQ. V dropped 3 bases and J dropped 2 bases, with 11 bases sitting between them.

The J gene is TRBJ1-1, the V gene TRBV28; D is unclear. The V gene's germline CDR1 is MDHEN and CDR2 SYDVKM. The CDR3 runs 12 residues. Trimming removed 11 bases at V and 1 base at J, with 11 bases between. The CDR3 loop is CASGRANTEAFF. CDR3 nucleotides: TGTGCCTCCGGACGGGCGAACACTGAAGCTTTCTTT.

The chain employs TRBV7-9 and TRBJ2-7, with 8 bases fitting TRBD2. The CDR3 runs 17 residues. The germline gives CDR1 SEHNR, CDR2 FQNEAQ (reference sequence). V shed 5 bases and J 0 bases; nucleotides not matched to a gene: 12. CDR3 in DNA: TGTGCCAGCAGCATCCTCCTTACTAGCGGTAGCTCCTACGAGCAGTACTTC. Its protein is CASSILLTSGSSYEQYF. The complete variable domain, with remaining parts taken from reference TRBV7-9 and TRBJ2-7, reads DTGVSQNPRHKITKRGQNVTFRCDPISEHNRLYWYRQTLGQGPEFLTYFQNEAQLEKSRLLSDRFSAERPKGSFSTLEIQRTEQGDSAMYLCASSILLTSGSSYEQYFGPGTRLTVT.

The CDR3 bases are TGCGCCAGCAGCTTGGACGGGGAGGTCAATAATTCACCCCTCCACTTT. This gives the protein CASSLDGEVNNSPLHF. The chain recombines TRBV5-1 with TRBJ1-6; the D is unclear. This CDR3 has 16 residues. The germline gives CDR1 SGHRS, CDR2 YFSETQ. With 0 bases removed from V and 5 bases from J, the gap between germline ends came to 12 bases.

The CDR3, as DNA: TGTGCCAGCACCCTTTTTGTTCAGGGGACTACCTACGAGCAGTACTTC. Its protein is CASTLFVQGTTYEQYF. The chain employs TRBV28 and TRBJ2-7; weak D call: TRBD2 (7 bases). Looked up from germline, CDR1 is MDHEN and CDR2 is SYDVKM. This CDR3 has 16 amino acids. V lost 7 bases to trimming and J lost 2 bases, with 21 bases between them.

The rearrangement uses TRBV18 and TRBJ1-1, with D possibly matching TRBD1 (5 bases). The CDR3 is 17 residues long. Germline V lookup: CDR1 KGHSH, CDR2 LQKENI. Trimming pared 4 bases from V and 4 bases from J, leaving 22 bases between. The CDR3 DNA follows: TGTGCCAGCTCACTACTTTCCCTCACTGGGGACGGCACTGAAGCTTTCTTT. This codes for CASSLLSLTGDGTEAFF.

This clone appeared a single time. The V and J genes are TRBV27 and TRBJ2-7; 8 bases map to TRBD1. The germline V gene has CDR1 MNHEY and CDR2 SMNVEV (reference sequence). The J segment lost 6 bases and the V segment lost 5 bases, leaving 6 bases of the junction unmatched. The CDR3 extends over 13 amino acids. CDR3 coding DNA: TGTGCCAGCAGTAAGACACAGGGGGGCGAGCAGTACTTC. Translating it yields CASSKTQGGEQYF.

J is TRBJ2-2 and V is TRBV29-1; D is ambiguous. V lost 7 bases and J lost 4, with 16 bases in between. The germline V gene encodes CDR1 SQVTM and CDR2 ANQGSEA. This CDR3 is built from 14 residues. This chain's CDR3 is CSASPTGSTGELFF. The CDR3 DNA is TGCAGCGCCTCGCCGACTGGATCCACCGGGGAGCTGTTTTTT.

V usage is TRBV10-2 and J usage is TRBJ2-3; D call uncertain. Trimming removed 0 bases at V and 0 bases at J, with 7 bases between. This CDR3 contains 15 residues. The germline gives CDR1 WSHSY, CDR2 SAAADI. CDR3 in amino acids: CASSESTISTDTQYF. Here the CDR3 DNA reads TGCGCCAGCAGTGAGTCGACCATTAGCACAGATACGCAGTATTTT.